The 12 T cell receptor beta chains below all came from one sample that was sequenced in a study of response to subunit inactivated influenza vaccine listed by TCRdb under 2018. Preparation of the library involved RT-PCR. The instrument was an Illumina HiSeq 2500. The public reads were run again by TCRdb, first through fastp at Q25 and then through MiXCR, and only productive beta chains were kept. Rows merge per CDR3 protein into single entries with the most common DNA and genes. The sample includes about 570,000 distinct CDR3 sequences, with roughly 12% observed a single time. Clones ranked in the top ten supply approximately 10% of the sample. The data also belong to a second study, concerning T cells expressing NK-cell markers. The second study's paper adds: The TCR beta cDNA libraries were made using 5'RACE template switching, a step that added both a universal primer site and unique molecular identifiers.

Specimen: PBMCs from blood, collected on the day of vaccination. Receptors were obtained from a man in his forties or fifties who received an inactivated influenza vaccine. Donor details come from another sample of the same person, matched by shared clones.

This clonotype was counted a few times. The chain links TRBV4-2 to TRBJ2-2; D is unresolved. V gave up 0 bases and J gave up 1 base, with 9 bases separating them. The CDR3 sequence is 16 residues long. Looked up from germline, CDR1 is LGHNA and CDR2 is YNFKEQ. CDR3 sequence reads: CASSQDWPENTGELFF. CDR3 DNA: TGTGCCAGCAGCCAAGATTGGCCAGAGAACACCGGGGAGCTGTTTTTT.

The V and J genes are TRBV5-5 and TRBJ2-2; TRBD1 agrees at 11 bases. V dropped 5 bases and J dropped 6; count of bases not matched to a gene: 3. The CDR3 sequence is 14 residues long. CDR1 is SGHKS and CDR2 is YYEKEE in the germline V gene (reference sequence). CDR3: CASSWGQGAGELFF. CDR3 DNA sequence: TGTGCCAGCAGTTGGGGACAGGGGGCCGGGGAGCTGTTTTTT. The full variable domain, rest sourced from reference TRBV5-5 and TRBJ2-2, is DAGVTQSPTHLIKTRGQQVTLRCSPISGHKSVSWYQQVLGQGPQFIFQYYEKEERGRGNFPDRFSARQFPNYSSELNVNALLLGDSALYLCASSWGQGAGELFFGEGSRLTVL.

This clonotype was counted only a few times. The chain joins TRBV7-2 to TRBJ2-5; possibly TRBD1 for D (6 bases). V lost 8 bases and J lost 5, with 21 bases in between. This CDR3 has 15 residues. Germline CDR1 and CDR2: SGHTA and FQGNSA. In DNA form, the CDR3 reads TGTGCCAGCGGAACACAGGGATTTTCCGCGGAGACCCAGTACTTC. Translation gives CASGTQGFSAETQYF.

At least ten counts were recorded for this clonotype. The gene calls are TRBV15 and TRBJ2-1, with D possibly TRBD2 on 6 matching bases. Per germline, CDR1 LNHNV and CDR2 YYDKDF (reference sequence). The CDR3 extends over 20 amino acids. Trimming removed 0 bases at V and 7 bases at J, with 28 bases between. CDR3 in amino acids: CATSRDLRASGRAGRNEQFF. The CDR3 DNA reads TGTGCCACCAGCAGAGATCTACGTGCCTCTGGGCGCGCGGGGAGGAATGAGCAGTTCTTC.

This clonotype was recorded a few times. The rearrangement joins TRBV6-5 to TRBJ2-3; TRBD2 aligns across 10 bases. CDR1 is MNHEY, CDR2 SVGAGI, per germline. This CDR3 contains 16 residues. Losses at the gene ends were 1 base for V and 1 base for J; bases not matched to a gene: 2. The CDR3 loop is CASSYWLAGGTDTQYF. Here the CDR3 DNA reads TGTGCCAGCAGTTACTGGCTAGCGGGGGGCACAGATACGCAGTATTTT.

The chain uses TRBV20-1 and TRBJ2-3; possible D gene TRBD2, 5 bases. Trimming left V 5 bases short and J 2 bases short, with 20 bases between. The CDR3 consists of 16 residues. From germline, CDR1 is DFQATT and CDR2 SNEGSKA (reference sequence). Here the CDR3 DNA reads TGCAGTGCTCCTCCCCTCCAAGCGGCCATCACAGATACGCAGTATTTT. It specifies CSAPPLQAAITDTQYF.

This clonotype was observed a handful of times. The chain links TRBV28 to TRBJ1-2; a possible D gene is TRBD1 (6 bases). CDR3 length: 13 amino acids. The V and J ends lost 6 bases and 8 bases respectively, with 16 bases between them. Per germline, CDR1 MDHEN and CDR2 SYDVKM. CDR3 amino acids: CASRQGYMEGYTF. The CDR3 nucleotides are TGTGCCAGCAGACAGGGATATATGGAAGGCTACACCTTC.

This clonotype was picked up a small number of times. This chain connects TRBV29-1 to TRBJ1-2, with D hard to call. Trimming stripped 4 bases from V and 5 bases from J, with 11 bases between. Germline CDR1 reads SQVTM; CDR2 reads ANQGSEA. The length of the CDR3 is 12 residues. The CDR3 loop reads CSVAAGRYGYTF. The CDR3 nucleotides are TGCAGCGTTGCGGCAGGCCGGTATGGCTACACCTTC.

This clonotype was picked up a small number of times. The rearrangement uses TRBV24-1 and TRBJ2-2; tentatively, D is TRBD2 (6 bases). Trimming pared 5 bases from V and 2 bases from J, leaving 11 bases between. CDR1 is KGHDR and CDR2 is SFDVKD in the germline V gene. The length of the CDR3 is 15 residues. The CDR3 DNA reads as TGTGCCACCAGTGGATGGGGAGGCAACACCGGGGAGCTGTTTTTT. It specifies CATSGWGGNTGELFF.

To note about this clonotype: At one of its ends the junction is not consistent with the germline gene, which may arise from a read error. This chain uses TRBV5-6 with TRBJ2-1; 9 bases line up with TRBD1. In germline, CDR1 is SGHDT, CDR2 YYEEEE. CDR3 length equals 12 residues. The CDR3 DNA is TGTGCCAGCAGCCGGACCGGGACAGGGCCGGTCTTC. Translation gives CASSRTGTGPVF.

This clonotype was observed a few times. The rearrangement uses TRBV28 and TRBJ2-7, with D unresolved. Germline V gene sequence: CDR1 MDHEN, CDR2 SYDVKM. This CDR3 is built from 12 residues. V was pared by 8 bases and J by 4 bases, with 12 bases between. CDR3 sequence reads: CASGLPDYEQYF. The CDR3 DNA follows: TGTGCCAGCGGGCTCCCAGATTACGAGCAGTACTTC.

This clonotype was found once. The gene calls are TRBV28 and TRBJ2-1, with TRBD2 matching 9 bases. Germline CDR1 MDHEN, CDR2 SYDVKM. Trimming took 3 bases from V and 0 from J; bases not matched to a gene: 6. There are 17 residues in the CDR3. For the CDR3, the DNA is TGTGCCAGCAGTTTCGACCTAGCGGGATCCTCCTACAATGAGCAGTTCTTC. Translated: CASSFDLAGSSYNEQFF.